Reported below is one TCR beta chain. No antigen is known for it. The assay was immunoSEQ multiplex PCR, and TCRdb's table has in-frame clones only and misses some. Here the sample spans about 1.4 million clones, 96% being singletons. The CDR3 length is 15 residues. In germline, CDR1 is MNHEY, CDR2 SMNVEV (reference sequence). Trimming removed 0 bases from V and 1 base from J, with 10 bases in between. The sample comes from a study of shared clonotypes between healthy human individuals. Study background: In total, the donors were a couple of women and a few men aged 18 to 49.

The study's findings and limits: Sampling used blood alone; tissue repertoires probably differ.

The receptor comes from a young man in good health. The rearrangement links TRBV27 to TRBJ2-7; no clear D gene. The sequencing input was naive CD4+ T cells sorted from blood. Indicated subset: CD45RA+ positively selected. In nucleotides, the CDR3 is TGTGCCAGCAGTTTATCTACAGTTCAATCCTACGAGCAGTACTTC. Residues: CASSLSTVQSYEQYF.